These 5 T cell receptor beta chains were sequenced from one sample in a study of T cell responses to AZD1222 COVID-19 vaccine. Produced via immunoSEQ multiplex PCR; TCRdb's table is partial and in-frame only. The sample lists about 110,000 clones, roughly 90% seen once, with about 15% in the top ten. The source material was peripheral blood, sampled 28 days after the second AZD1222 dose. The receptors shown here come from an adult who received the AZD1222 COVID-19 vaccine.

The CDR3 DNA follows: TGTGCCAGCAGTTTGTACAATTATTCACCCCTCCACTTT. Translation gives CASSLYNYSPLHF. The rearrangement links TRBV27 to TRBJ1-6; D call uncertain. Germline V gene data show CDR1 as MNHEY and CDR2 as SMNVEV (reference sequence). V gave up 3 bases and J gave up 8 bases, with 8 bases separating them. This CDR3 comprises 13 residues.

This chain links TRBV5-1 with TRBJ2-1, with 10 bases that match TRBD2. CDR3 length equals 14 residues. The trim removed 1 base at V and 9 bases at J, leaving 4 bases unmatched. CDR1 SGHRS and CDR2 YFSETQ come from the germline V gene. CDR3 protein: CASSLSRTSGEQFF. The CDR3 DNA is TGCGCCAGCAGCTTGTCGAGGACTAGCGGTGAGCAGTTCTTC.

This sequence joins TRBV19 and TRBJ2-6, with D perhaps TRBD1 or TRBD2 (5 bases each). The CDR3 runs 20 residues. Germline values: CDR1 LNHDA, CDR2 SQIVND (reference sequence). Trimming stripped 8 bases from V and 1 base from J, with 27 bases between. CDR3 protein: CASWDPRGSLTRSGANVLTF. The CDR3 coding sequence is TGTGCCAGTTGGGACCCGAGAGGGTCATTGACCCGTTCTGGGGCCAACGTCCTGACTTTC.

The chain uses TRBV5-1 and TRBJ2-7; TRBD1 matches at 8 bases. The CDR3 runs 16 residues. V trimming: 0 bases; J trimming: 4 bases; junction bases outside the gene matches: 9. Germline V gene sequence: CDR1 SGHRS, CDR2 YFSETQ. The CDR3 loop is CASSLGAGGSWYEQYF. CDR3 coding DNA: TGCGCCAGCAGCTTGGGTGCAGGGGGCTCCTGGTACGAGCAGTACTTC.

The J gene is TRBJ2-3, the V gene TRBV7-9; tentatively, D is TRBD1 (5 bases). With 3 bases removed from V and 8 bases from J, the gap between germline ends came to 12 bases. Germline CDR1 SEHNR, CDR2 FQNEAQ (reference sequence). CDR3 length equals 13 residues. In nucleotides, the CDR3 is TGTGCCAGCAGCTTGGCCGAGCAGGGTACGCAGTATTTT. It specifies CASSLAEQGTQYF.